Listed here are 29 T cell receptor beta chains from one sample, sequenced in a study of Ad26.COV2.S vaccination and SARS-CoV-2 variants. Indicated treatment: roughly 19 received Ad26.COV2.S at low or high dose, single or two shots; about five received placebo; per-sample allocation not given. Sample collection was performed on day 63 after the first vaccine or placebo injection. The repertoire was sequenced with immunoSEQ multiplex PCR; TCRdb's copy has only in-frame clones and lacks some. This table has 250,000 or so clones, roughly nine tenths appearing once. Source: peripheral blood, taken in a trial of Ad26.COV2.S vaccine versus placebo. The receptor source for this set is a person between 18 and 65 years old who received the Ad26.COV2.S COVID-19 vaccine or a placebo.

This clone was counted only a few times. The chain links TRBV7-3 to TRBJ2-2, with 7 positions matching TRBD1. The CDR3 runs to 13 residues. Germline V gene data show CDR1 as SGHTA and CDR2 as FQGTGA. V shed 5 bases and J 7 bases; nucleotides not matched to a gene: 4. The CDR3 nucleotides read TGTGCCAGCAGCGATCAGGGGGTCGGGGAGCTGTTTTTT. It encodes CASSDQGVGELFF.

The V call is TRBV18, the J call TRBJ2-7; 7 bases agree with TRBD1. The germline CDR1 and CDR2 sequences are KGHSH and LQKENI. This CDR3 region has 15 residues. The junction had 5 bases not matched to a gene; V was cut back by 3 bases and J by 0 bases. DNA for the CDR3: TGTGCCAGCTCACCTCCACAGGGGTACTCCTACGAGCAGTACTTC. Its protein is CASSPPQGYSYEQYF.

This clone was observed a single time. The chain couples TRBV7-9 to TRBJ1-3; 10 bases match TRBD1. Germline V gene sequence: CDR1 SEHNR, CDR2 FQNEAQ (reference sequence). V lost 4 bases to trimming and J lost 4 bases; unmatched junction nucleotides: 4. The CDR3 has 15 residues. CDR3 sequence reads: CASSSGTGDGNTIYF. CDR3 nucleotides: TGTGCCAGCAGCTCCGGGACAGGGGACGGAAACACCATATATTTT.

This clone has a handful of counts. The gene calls are TRBV18 and TRBJ1-2, with 10 bases fitting TRBD1. Germline assignment: CDR1 KGHSH and CDR2 LQKENI. V trimming: 4 bases; J trimming: 4 bases; junction bases outside the gene matches: 6. The CDR3 extends over 15 amino acids. CDR3 in DNA: TGTGCCAGCTCACTGCGGACAGGGGGGACCTATGGCTACACCTTC. Translation gives CASSLRTGGTYGYTF.

This chain connects TRBV19 to TRBJ1-2, with D unclear. From germline, CDR1 is LNHDA and CDR2 SQIVND (reference sequence). The CDR3 spans 13 residues. Trimming removed 5 bases from V and 2 bases from J, with 9 bases in between. In DNA form, the CDR3 reads TGTGCCAGTAGTCCAGGATTCAACTATGGCTACACCTTC. It is translated as CASSPGFNYGYTF.

The chain recombines TRBV6-5 with TRBJ1-2; possible D gene TRBD1, 6 bases. This CDR3 region has 16 residues. V lost 3 bases and J 3 bases, leaving 17 bases between the germline ends. CDR1 and CDR2 from the germline V gene are MNHEY and SVGAGI. The CDR3 protein is CASSYWSGGAYYGYTF. The CDR3 coding sequence is TGTGCCAGCAGTTATTGGTCGGGGGGCGCATACTATGGCTACACCTTC.

This rearrangement joins TRBV6-1 to TRBJ2-1; TRBD1 matches 7 bases. The CDR3 is 13 residues long. In germline, CDR1 is MNHNS, CDR2 SASEGT. Trimming at V came to 2 bases and at J to 9 bases, leaving 4 bases not matched to a gene. CDR3 sequence (DNA): TGTGCCAGCAGTGAACAGGGGGTTTTTGAGCAGTTCTTC. Amino acid sequence: CASSEQGVFEQFF.

This clone was detected only a few times. The rearrangement links TRBV4-1 to TRBJ2-2; D is perhaps TRBD2 (6 bases). CDR1 and CDR2 (germline): MGHRA, YSYEKL. The CDR3 runs 15 residues. Trimming took off 1 base at V and 2 bases at J, with 8 bases between the two ends. The CDR3 nucleotides read TGCGCCAGCAGCCAAGGGAGGGCCAACACCGGGGAGCTGTTTTTT. This codes for CASSQGRANTGELFF.

A remark on this clone: It is unclear where the CDR3 begins or ends on the DNA, so no DNA is shown, and the CDR3 is as TCRdb lists it. The rearrangement links TRBV29-1 to TRBJ2-5. The germline CDR1 and CDR2 sequences are SQVTM and ANQGSEA. The CDR3 is made up of 20 amino acids, end residues included. The CDR3 loop is CSVVDPGMFFGRAFEETQYF.

V gene TRBV4-1 combines with J gene TRBJ2-5, with 7 bases matching TRBD1. Trimming took 5 bases from V and 1 from J; bases not matched to a gene: 4. The length of the CDR3 is 14 residues. The germline V gene encodes CDR1 MGHRA and CDR2 YSYEKL. CDR3 amino acids: CASSATGAQETQYF. The CDR3 bases are TGCGCCAGCAGCGCCACAGGGGCCCAAGAGACCCAGTACTTC.

The rearrangement joins TRBV6-5 to TRBJ1-3; no definite D call. The CDR3 sequence is 13 residues long. Per germline, CDR1 MNHEY and CDR2 SVGAGI. The V and J ends lost 5 bases and 0 bases respectively, with 5 bases between them. The CDR3 coding sequence is TGTGCCAGCAGTCGTGACTCTGGAAACACCATATATTTT. Amino acid sequence: CASSRDSGNTIYF.

The chain joins TRBV5-5 to TRBJ1-5, with D unresolved. V was clipped by 5 bases and J by 4 bases, with 13 bases between them. This CDR3 region has 14 residues. CDR1 SGHKS and CDR2 YYEKEE come from the germline V gene (reference sequence). The CDR3 loop reads CASSPGRQNQPQHF. The DNA for the CDR3 is TGTGCCAGCAGTCCCGGACGGCAGAATCAGCCCCAGCATTTT.

The chain recombines TRBV4-1 with TRBJ2-3; TRBD1 aligns across 7 bases. Germline CDR1 MGHRA, CDR2 YSYEKL. Trimming removed 4 bases from V and 9 bases from J; junction bases left unmatched: 7. This CDR3 is 13 amino acids long. CDR3 in DNA: TGCGCCAGCAGCCCACCAGGGGGAGTGACGCAGTATTTT. It encodes CASSPPGGVTQYF.

The chain joins TRBV7-9 to TRBJ2-7; tentative D call: TRBD2 (6 bases). V lost 5 bases, J lost 6 bases, and 20 bases lay in between. The V gene's germline CDR1 is SEHNR and CDR2 FQNEAQ (reference sequence). The CDR3 is 15 amino acids. The CDR3 loop is CASSPRGAGASEQYF. The CDR3 bases are TGTGCCAGCAGCCCCCGCGGAGCGGGTGCTTCCGAGCAGTACTTC.

The chain recombines TRBV12-3 or TRBV12-4 with TRBJ2-1; TRBD2 agrees at 7 bases. V shed 7 bases and J 6 bases; nucleotides not matched to a gene: 3. This CDR3 is built from 12 residues. CDR3 region: CASTGGSNEQFF. The CDR3, as DNA: TGTGCCAGCACGGGCGGGAGCAATGAGCAGTTCTTC.

This rearrangement joins TRBV2 to TRBJ1-4, with 7 bases lining up with TRBD1. Per germline, CDR1 SNHLY and CDR2 FYNNEI. CDR3 size: 14 residues. Trimming removed 4 bases from V and 6 bases from J; junction bases left unmatched: 5. The CDR3, as DNA: TGTGCCAGCAGTGCGGGAGGGGGCGATGAAAAACTGTTTTTT. It codes for CASSAGGGDEKLFF.

The rearrangement links TRBV5-5 to TRBJ2-7, with a tentative D call TRBD2 (5 bases). The germline V gene encodes CDR1 SGHKS and CDR2 YYEKEE (reference sequence). The CDR3 has 15 residues. V dropped 0 bases and J dropped 2 bases, with 12 bases sitting between them. The CDR3 spells CASSLAGTGAYEQYF. In nucleotides, the CDR3 is TGTGCCAGCAGCTTGGCCGGAACCGGGGCCTACGAGCAGTACTTC.

The gene calls are TRBV2 and TRBJ1-5, with TRBD1 identical over 8 bases. V shed 7 bases, J shed 4 bases, and the junction held 12 bases outside the gene matches. The CDR3 is made up of 16 amino acids. Germline V gene data show CDR1 as SNHLY and CDR2 as FYNNEI. For the CDR3, the DNA is TGTGCCAGCAAATACGACAGGGGTGGGAGTAATCAGCCCCAGCATTTT. The encoded protein is CASKYDRGGSNQPQHF.

The chain recombines TRBV4-3 with TRBJ2-7; 16 bases line up with TRBD2. Germline V gene lookup returns CDR1 LGHNA and CDR2 YSLEER. The CDR3 loop spans 17 amino acids. Germline trimming cut 4 bases from V and 5 bases from J; bases unmatched to any gene: 8. The CDR3 region is CASSPTGTSGGVNEQYF. Written as DNA, the CDR3 is TGCGCCAGCAGCCCTACCGGGACTAGCGGGGGGGTTAACGAGCAGTACTTC.

This clone has a handful of counts. As DNA, the CDR3 is TGTGCCAGCAGCCAGGACAGAAATAGCAATCAGCCCCAGCATTTT. Encoded protein: CASSQDRNSNQPQHF. This chain joins TRBV11-2 and TRBJ1-5, with D possibly TRBD1 on 6 matching bases. The CDR3 spans 15 residues. Trimming left V 5 bases short and J 0 bases short, with 11 bases between. Germline assignment: CDR1 SGHAT and CDR2 FQNNGV.

The rearrangement uses TRBV9 and TRBJ1-4; no clear D. V was trimmed by 0 bases and J by 8 bases, leaving 11 bases between them. CDR3 length: 14 residues. Germline V gene data show CDR1 as SGDLS and CDR2 as YYNGEE. The CDR3 DNA is TGTGCCAGCAGCGTAGGGCAGAATACAGAAAAACTGTTTTTT. It is translated as CASSVGQNTEKLFF.

The gene calls are TRBV18 and TRBJ2-3; D perhaps matches TRBD2 (7 bases). This CDR3 contains 16 residues. In germline, CDR1 is KGHSH, CDR2 LQKENI. The V gene lost 1 base and the J gene lost 0 bases, with 11 bases spanning the gap. The CDR3: CASSPRGGTSTDTQYF. For the CDR3, the DNA is TGTGCCAGCTCACCACGGGGGGGCACAAGCACAGATACGCAGTATTTT.

The chain's CDR3 is CASSLMVGEGNQPQHF. The CDR3 DNA follows: TGTGCCAGCAGCTTAATGGTGGGGGAGGGCAATCAGCCCCAGCATTTT. The chain carries TRBV7-9 and TRBJ1-5; D might be TRBD1 (5 bases). Germline lookup yields CDR1 SEHNR and CDR2 FQNEAQ (reference sequence). The ends were cut back, 2 bases at V and 2 bases at J, with 13 bases in the middle. This CDR3 spans 16 amino acids.

The V and J genes are TRBV7-2 and TRBJ1-1; no reliable D call. Per germline, CDR1 SGHTA and CDR2 FQGNSA. V lost 6 bases and J 0 bases, leaving 14 bases between the germline ends. This CDR3 comprises 15 residues. In nucleotides, the CDR3 is TGTGCCAGCAGGCCGCCGGGGTCGCTGAACACTGAAGCTTTCTTT. This encodes CASRPPGSLNTEAFF. The complete variable domain, with remaining parts taken from reference TRBV7-2 and TRBJ1-1, reads GAGVSQSPSNKVTEKGKDVELRCDPISGHTALYWYRQSLGQGLEFLIYFQGNSAPDKSGLPSDRFSAERTGGSVSTLTIQRTQQEDSAVYLCASRPPGSLNTEAFFGQGTRLTVV.

This chain links TRBV4-3 with TRBJ2-1; D may be TRBD1 (6 bases). Germline CDR1 and CDR2: LGHNA and YSLEER. V was pared by 4 bases and J by 4 bases, with 17 bases between. The CDR3 consists of 16 residues. The CDR3 protein is CASSRVGAVQYNEQFF. The CDR3 DNA sequence: TGCGCCAGCAGCCGGGTGGGGGCAGTGCAGTACAATGAGCAGTTCTTC.

This clone turned up a few times. The chain joins TRBV2 to TRBJ1-3; D not certain. Germline CDR1 and CDR2: SNHLY and FYNNEI. The CDR3 is made up of 15 amino acids. The ends were cut back, 1 base at V and 0 bases at J, with 7 bases in the middle. CDR3 bases: TGTGCCAGCAGTGAAGAGAGGGTCTCTGGAAACACCATATATTTT. This translates into CASSEERVSGNTIYF.

The genes are TRBV7-3 and TRBJ2-1, with 7 nucleotides matching TRBD2. Germline lookup yields CDR1 SGHTA and CDR2 FQGTGA. V shed 1 base and J 9 bases; nucleotides not matched to a gene: 9. This CDR3 comprises 15 residues. In DNA, the CDR3 is TGTGCCAGCAGCTTAATTTCGGCCCCGGGGGGTGAGCAGTTCTTC. It specifies CASSLISAPGGEQFF.

This chain uses TRBV10-3 with TRBJ1-2; 10 bases are shared with TRBD1. The CDR3 extends over 14 amino acids. Germline lookup yields CDR1 ENHRY and CDR2 SYGVKD. With V trimmed by 9 bases and J by 3 bases, 7 bases remained unmatched. The CDR3, as DNA: TGTGCCATAGGTCAAGGACAGGGGGACTATGGCTACACCTTC. This encodes CAIGQGQGDYGYTF.

This clone has only a few counts. The chain combines TRBV12-3 or TRBV12-4 with TRBJ1-6, with TRBD1 as a possible D gene (5 bases). This CDR3 comprises 13 residues. V was clipped by 5 bases and J by 8 bases, with 10 bases between them. The CDR3 region is CASSGDEDSPLHF. In nucleotides, the CDR3 is TGTGCCAGCAGTGGGGACGAGGATTCACCCCTCCACTTT.